This TCR beta chain was found in a study of shared clonotypes between healthy human individuals. A note on this clone: Its matching antigen is unknown.

The germline V gene has CDR1 SNHLY and CDR2 FYNNEI. Trimming shortened V by 8 bases and J by 2 bases, and 16 bases separated the two germline ends. The length of the CDR3 is 15 residues. Clones were sequenced by immunoSEQ multiplex PCR, and TCRdb holds only the in-frame ones, with some missing. The sample lists about 1,900,000 clones, about 95% occurring once. Study observations and caveats: Researchers found naive subsets generally carried larger estimated richness than memory subsets. Rarefaction gave evidence that sorted-subset sequencing remained incomplete despite large depth.

Cells designated naive CD8 were CD45RO-negative and were positively selected for CCR7, with terminally differentiated effector memory CD45RA+ cells excluded. This chain uses TRBV2 with TRBJ2-1; D tentatively reads TRBD1 or TRBD2 (5 bases each). The sequenced sample consisted of naive CD8+ T cells sorted from blood. This clonotype originated in a man between 18 and 35 years old in good health. The CDR3 loop reads CASGVVGDAYNEQFF. Here the CDR3 DNA reads TGTGCCAGCGGGGTAGTGGGGGACGCCTACAATGAGCAGTTCTTC. Combining the CDR3 with reference TRBV2 and TRBJ2-1 gives the whole variable domain EPEVTQTPSHQVTQMGQEVILRCVPISNHLYFYWYRQILGQKVEFLVSFYNNEISEKSEIFDDQFSVERPDGSNFTLKIRSTKLEDSAMYFCASGVVGDAYNEQFFGPGTRLTVL.